Listed here are 5 T cell receptor beta chains from one sample, sequenced in a study of cytomegalovirus exposure and HLA in healthy donors. 13 Jbeta primers and 60 Vbeta primers were used for the PCR. This table comes from immunoSEQ multiplex PCR, and its TCRdb copy is limited to in-frame clones, with some not included. This sample yields about 230,000 clones, of which more than 75% are seen a single time; 1% to 1.5% belongs to the top ten. Material: PBMCs. These receptors were collected from a human donor in good health.

Concerning this clone: The same CDR3 arises from other DNA sequences in this sample as well. This chain connects TRBV15 to TRBJ2-1; maybe TRBD2 (5 bases). Trimming removed 0 bases from V and 3 bases from J, with 6 bases in between. The CDR3 extends over 14 amino acids. Germline V gives CDR1 LNHNV, CDR2 YYDKDF (reference sequence). The CDR3 reads CATSRDRDYNEQFF. CDR3 bases: TGTGCCACCAGCAGAGATCGGGACTACAATGAGCAGTTCTTC.

The rearrangement uses TRBV6-6 and TRBJ2-2, with D maybe TRBD2 (6 bases). Per germline, CDR1 MNHNY and CDR2 SVGAGI (reference sequence). The CDR3 totals 12 residues. CDR3 nucleotides: TGTGCGGGCGGCGGGGTTGTCGGGGAGCTGTTTTTT. Amino acids: CAGGGVVGELFF.

This chain joins TRBV19 and TRBJ2-1; a weak D match, TRBD2 (5 bases). This CDR3 has 14 residues. V was shortened by 10 bases and J by 6 bases, with 19 bases between the two germline ends. Germline assignment: CDR1 LNHDA and CDR2 SQIVND (reference sequence). Here the CDR3 DNA reads TGTGCCACCCTCGCTCGGACGGACTCCAATGAGCAGTTCTTC. It encodes CATLARTDSNEQFF.

The chain carries TRBV4-1 and TRBJ1-5; TRBD1 might be the D (5 bases). Germline CDR1 MGHRA, CDR2 YSYEKL. V was clipped by 1 base and J by 4 bases, with 14 bases between them. The CDR3 has 16 residues. The CDR3 DNA follows: TGCGCCAGCAGCCAAGCCTCTGACAGCACAAATCAGCCCCAGCATTTT. It encodes CASSQASDSTNQPQHF.

The CDR3 region is CASSLQGEDTGELFF. The CDR3 bases are TGTGCCAGCAGCTTACAGGGGGAGGACACCGGGGAGCTGTTTTTT. The chain carries TRBV5-6 and TRBJ2-2; TRBD1 agrees at 8 bases. The J segment lost 3 bases and the V segment lost 2 bases, leaving 3 bases of the junction unmatched. CDR3 length: 15 amino acids. Germline values: CDR1 SGHDT, CDR2 YYEEEE.